This T cell receptor (beta chain) was sequenced for a study of blood T cell repertoires in COVID-19 (dated by TCRdb to 2020 to 2022). About the study as a whole: The collaborator samples originated in the United States, Italy and Spain and spanned the acute and convalescent phases of COVID-19. The dataset comprised deeply sampled blood TCRbeta repertoires from subjects exposed to, actively infected with, or recovered from COVID-19. The repertoires were released in a freely available public database meant as a resource for research on the immune response to SARS-CoV-2. Samples came from the ongoing ImmuneRACE study (first 160 participants) plus 1,254 subjects from 6 global collaborators. Nearly every sample came with metadata listing a de-identified subject ID, COVID-19 status, age in years and sex. Where available, HLA class I and class II types were obtained from metadata supplied by the sample provider rather than from assay-based typing. The material from the prospective study consisted of cDNA or gDNA derived from T cells, B-cell-depleted T cells, or PBMCs.

Comments on this clone: The clone's antigen remains unknown. One base away there is no much larger clone; base qualities are not given.

From the cysteine up to the phenylalanine, the CDR3 has a length of 22 residues. Of the read, only the CDR3 DNA is kept; its 66 bases are in frame from base 1. Participants in the prospective study were enrolled through a virtual design, were aged roughly 18 to 90 years, and lived in approximately 24 United States geographic areas. Cohort assignment in the prospective study relied on participant-reported clinical history from a screening survey and a study questionnaire. Mobile phlebotomists in the prospective study collected whole blood, serum and a nasopharyngeal or oropharyngeal swab from every participant. Over an approximately 2-month period, participants in the prospective study had the option of providing additional blood draws and questionnaires. Prospective study blood samples were shipped either frozen or at room temperature before DNA extraction. TCRbeta CDR3 regions were amplified from genomic DNA by means of the immunoSEQ Assay, a bias-controlled multiplex PCR. The original methods were these. Nucleated cell counts per sample were estimated from amplification of reference gene primers within the assay. To quantify the absolute abundance of each unique TCRbeta CDR3 rearrangement, sequence reads were collapsed and filtered. For each sample, productive Simpson clonality was calculated by taking the square root of Simpson's diversity index across productive rearrangements. TCRdb holds this immuneACCESS table with in-frame rearrangements only. Some clones are missing; in checked studies, unresolved V genes explain under half, and the rest has no known cause. For V, J and clone size, that table is used; D and trimming come from the DNA. Present in this sample are under 200,000 clones, around 82% of which were seen just once. The top ten constitute roughly 5.2% of the sample.

Beyond this particular receptor, the publication reports: How much clinical and demographic metadata was included differed by source and by participant, and the metadata was provided uncurated.

The sequenced sample consisted of PBMCs or T cells enriched from blood (not recorded which). This receptor was obtained from a woman aged 55-75 years with acute COVID-19. This chain joins TRBV21-1 to TRBJ2-1; the DNA was not used to check the table's D call, TRBD2. TRBV21-1 is marked as a pseudogene. The CDR3 protein is CASSRTNGTSGSHFNSYNEQFF. The DNA sequence is TGTGCCAGCAGCCGAACAAATGGGACTAGCGGGAGTCATTTTAATTCCTACAATGAGCAGTTCTTC.